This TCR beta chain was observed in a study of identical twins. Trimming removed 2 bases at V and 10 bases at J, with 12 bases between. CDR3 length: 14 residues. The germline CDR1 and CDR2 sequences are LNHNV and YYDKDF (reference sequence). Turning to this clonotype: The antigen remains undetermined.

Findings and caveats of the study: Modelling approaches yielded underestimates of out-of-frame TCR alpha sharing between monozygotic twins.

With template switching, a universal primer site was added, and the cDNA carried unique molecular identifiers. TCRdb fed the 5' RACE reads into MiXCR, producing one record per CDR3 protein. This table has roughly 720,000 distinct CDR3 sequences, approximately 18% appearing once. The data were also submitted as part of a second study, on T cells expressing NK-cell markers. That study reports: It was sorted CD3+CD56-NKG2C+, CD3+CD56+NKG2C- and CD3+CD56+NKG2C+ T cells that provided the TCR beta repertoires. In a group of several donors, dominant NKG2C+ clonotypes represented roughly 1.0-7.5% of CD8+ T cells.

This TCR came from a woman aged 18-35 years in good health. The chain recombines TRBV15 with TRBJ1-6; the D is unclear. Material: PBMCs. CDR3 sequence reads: CATSRTRESSPLHF. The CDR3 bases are TGTGCCACCAGCAGAACCCGGGAATCCTCACCCCTCCACTTT.